The 30 T cell receptor beta chains listed next were all sequenced from one sample in a study of PD-1 blockade in classical Hodgkin lymphoma. This sample's time point: cycle 4 day 1 (C4D1), after 6 weeks of nivolumab. After autologous stem cell transplantation all patients relapsed, and prior brentuximab vedotin exposure differed between cohorts. Profiled with immunoSEQ multiplex PCR; TCRdb holds only in-frame clones, not every one. The sample carries approximately 25,000 clones, around 72% recorded once. The material was peripheral blood mononuclear cells (PBMCs), obtained before the fourth cycle of nivolumab. The receptors stem from a human donor with classical Hodgkin lymphoma.

This rearrangement joins TRBV11-2 to TRBJ2-7; possibly TRBD2 for D (5 bases). The CDR3 length is 14 residues. Germline V CDR1 and CDR2: SGHAT, FQNNGV. Trimming removed 5 bases at V and 0 bases at J, with 11 bases between. The CDR3 DNA is TGTGCCAGCAGCAATTCGGGGTTCTCCTACGAGCAGTACTTC. Its translation is CASSNSGFSYEQYF.

The chain recombines TRBV29-1 with TRBJ1-1; D uncertain. This CDR3 is 10 amino acids long. Germline V gene sequence: CDR1 SQVTM, CDR2 ANQGSEA. V lost 7 bases, J lost 4 bases, and 7 bases lay in between. The CDR3: CSALITEAFF. DNA of the CDR3: TGCAGCGCTCTAATCACTGAAGCTTTCTTT. The whole variable domain, filled in from reference TRBV29-1 and TRBJ1-1, reads SAVISQKPSRDICQRGTSLTIQCQVDSQVTMMFWYRQQPGQSLTLIATANQGSEATYESGFVIDKFPISRPNLTFSTLTVSNMSPEDSSIYLCSALITEAFFGQGTRLTVV.

The chain is built from TRBV7-2 and TRBJ1-3, with 8 bases that match TRBD1. In germline, CDR1 is SGHTA, CDR2 FQGNSA. The V segment lost 5 bases and the J segment 2 bases; nucleotides outside the gene matches: 8. This CDR3 is built from 16 residues. The DNA for the CDR3 is TGTGCCAGCAGCCCAAGGACAGGGAGGGCTGGAAACACCATATATTTT. Its protein is CASSPRTGRAGNTIYF.

This chain connects TRBV5-8 to TRBJ2-3; 11 nucleotides match TRBD2. V was pared by 4 bases and J by 4 bases, with 5 bases of the junction left unmatched. CDR3 length: 15 residues. Germline CDR1 SGHTS, CDR2 YDEGEE. The CDR3 spells CASSISGRAADTQYF. DNA for the CDR3: TGTGCCAGCAGCATTAGCGGGAGGGCCGCAGATACGCAGTATTTT. Filled out from reference TRBV5-8 and TRBJ2-3, the complete variable domain reads EAGVTQSPTHLIKTRGQQATLRCSPISGHTSVYWYQQALGLGLQFLLWYDEGEERNRGNFPPRFSGRQFPNYSSELNVNALELEDSALYLCASSISGRAADTQYFGPGTRLTVL.

This chain joins TRBV7-2 and TRBJ2-3, with D uncertain. CDR3 length equals 13 residues. Germline V lookup: CDR1 SGHTA, CDR2 FQGNSA. Trimming stripped 5 bases from V and 0 bases from J, with 6 bases between. Here the CDR3 reads CASSPHSTDTQYF. CDR3 DNA: TGTGCCAGCAGCCCGCATAGCACAGATACGCAGTATTTT.

The chain links TRBV7-9 to TRBJ1-2, with D tentatively TRBD1 (5 bases). The CDR3 loop spans 13 amino acids. Germline V gene sequence: CDR1 SEHNR, CDR2 FQNEAQ (reference sequence). V lost 5 bases to trimming and J lost 6 bases, with 13 bases between them. The CDR3 protein is CASSRGPADGYTF. CDR3 nucleotides: TGTGCCAGCAGCCGGGGACCAGCAGATGGCTACACCTTC.

The chain couples TRBV7-9 to TRBJ1-1; the D gene is possibly TRBD1 (6 bases). V dropped 5 bases and J dropped 1 base, with 8 bases sitting between them. The CDR3 is 13 amino acids. Germline V gene sequence: CDR1 SEHNR, CDR2 FQNEAQ (reference sequence). The CDR3 DNA follows: TGTGCCAGCAGCCTACAGGGGAACACTGAAGCTTTCTTT. Its protein is CASSLQGNTEAFF.

The chain employs TRBV28 and TRBJ1-2; 9 bases are a match to TRBD1. The germline CDR1 and CDR2 sequences are MDHEN and SYDVKM. CDR3 length equals 17 residues. The J segment lost 4 bases and the V segment lost 7 bases, leaving 16 bases of the junction unmatched. Here the CDR3 reads CASNLQGASTSGYGYTF. The CDR3 nucleotides are TGTGCCAGCAATCTACAGGGGGCTTCGACTTCAGGCTATGGCTACACCTTC.

This sequence joins TRBV29-1 and TRBJ2-1, with TRBD2 as a possible D gene (5 bases). CDR3 size: 15 residues. The V and J ends lost 8 bases and 0 bases respectively, with 17 bases between them. From germline, CDR1 is SQVTM and CDR2 ANQGSEA. The CDR3 DNA reads TGCAGCTTCCGCGCCCTAGCTGCCTCCTACAATGAGCAGTTCTTC. Translation: CSFRALAASYNEQFF.

V usage is TRBV2 and J usage is TRBJ2-1, with 7 positions matching TRBD2. This CDR3 has 13 residues. Germline V gene sequence: CDR1 SNHLY, CDR2 FYNNEI. The junction had 0 bases not matched to a gene; V was cut back by 2 bases and J by 5 bases. CDR3 in amino acids: CASSELADNEQFF. CDR3 coding DNA: TGTGCCAGCAGTGAACTAGCGGACAATGAGCAGTTCTTC.

In its sample, this clone was seen a few times. This chain uses TRBV13 with TRBJ1-1; the D gene is possibly TRBD1 (5 bases). Trimming left V 5 bases short and J 7 bases short, with 14 bases between. Germline-derived CDR1 and CDR2 are PRHDT and FYEKMQ (reference sequence). The CDR3 totals 13 residues. The DNA for the CDR3 is TGTGCCAGCAGCCCTCCCGTCGACAGTGAAGCTTTCTTT. As protein: CASSPPVDSEAFF.

This chain joins TRBV6-1 and TRBJ1-1; D uncertain. Deletions cut 2 bases from V and 2 bases from J, with 9 bases between. This CDR3 region has 14 residues. Germline values: CDR1 MNHNS, CDR2 SASEGT. The DNA of the CDR3 is TGTGCCAGCAGTGAAAGACCGTCAAACACTGAAGCTTTCTTT. Residues: CASSERPSNTEAFF.

The chain employs TRBV27 and TRBJ2-1; a possible D gene is TRBD2 (6 bases). CDR1 and CDR2 (germline): MNHEY, SMNVEV (reference sequence). The CDR3 covers 14 residues. V gave up 2 bases and J gave up 6 bases, with 11 bases separating them. CDR3 loop: CASSLVRGGNEQFF. The CDR3 coding sequence is TGTGCCAGCAGTTTAGTGCGGGGCGGCAATGAGCAGTTCTTC.

The chain carries TRBV13 and TRBJ2-7; D unresolved. Germline CDR1 is PRHDT and CDR2 is FYEKMQ (reference sequence). Trimming cost V 6 bases and J 4 bases, with 13 bases left between them. This CDR3 spans 13 amino acids. The CDR3 nucleotides read TGTGCCAGCAGTCAATTTGGGGAATACGAGCAGTACTTC. This encodes CASSQFGEYEQYF.

The CDR3 region is CASSLEQNTEAFF. CDR3 in DNA: TGTGCCAGCAGCTTGGAGCAGAACACTGAAGCTTTCTTT. The chain recombines TRBV5-4 with TRBJ1-1, with D unclear. Germline CDR1 and CDR2: SGHNT and YYREEE (reference sequence). This CDR3 comprises 13 residues. V was trimmed by 0 bases and J by 1 base, leaving 4 bases between them. The variable domain in full, completed from reference TRBV5-4 and TRBJ1-1, reads ETGVTQSPTHLIKTRGQQVTLRCSSQSGHNTVSWYQQALGQGPQFIFQYYREEENGRGNFPPRFSGLQFPNYSSELNVNALELDDSALYLCASSLEQNTEAFFGQGTRLTVV.

The chain recombines TRBV4-2 with TRBJ1-1; D gene unclear. Germline V gene data show CDR1 as LGHNA and CDR2 as YNFKEQ. Between the trimmed V and J ends, which lost 0 bases and 8 bases, there was a span of 13 bases. This CDR3 spans 14 amino acids. The CDR3 nucleotides read TGTGCCAGCAGCCAAGAAGACGCCGCGGGCGAAGCTTTCTTT. This translates into CASSQEDAAGEAFF.

This clone was found a few times. This chain connects TRBV27 to TRBJ2-7, with 13 bases fitting TRBD2. Trimming took 3 bases from V and 7 from J; bases not matched to a gene: 6. Germline CDR1 MNHEY, CDR2 SMNVEV (reference sequence). This CDR3 contains 15 residues. The CDR3 DNA sequence: TGTGCCAGCAGTTTGGGAGGACTAGCGGGAGTTGAGCAGTACTTC. Protein sequence: CASSLGGLAGVEQYF.

The J gene is TRBJ2-6, the V gene TRBV19, with 7 nucleotides matching TRBD1. V was pared by 6 bases and J by 0 bases, with 17 bases of the junction left unmatched. CDR3 size: 20 residues. Germline assignment: CDR1 LNHDA and CDR2 SQIVND (reference sequence). The CDR3 protein is CASRFLGRDRDNSGANVLTF. The CDR3 DNA is TGTGCCAGTAGATTTCTTGGACGGGACAGAGACAACTCTGGGGCCAACGTCCTGACTTTC.

The chain uses TRBV11-3 and TRBJ2-1, with D perhaps matching TRBD2 (6 bases). The V end lost 0 bases, the J end lost 3 bases, and 9 bases lay between the germline ends. From germline, CDR1 is SGHNT and CDR2 YENEEA. The CDR3 has 15 amino acids. The CDR3 loop is CASSLDSGVYNEQFF. For the CDR3, the DNA is TGTGCCAGCAGCTTAGACTCGGGAGTCTACAATGAGCAGTTCTTC.

The genes are TRBV25-1 and TRBJ2-3; D may be TRBD1 or TRBD2 (5 bases each). Germline V CDR1 and CDR2: MGHDK, SYGVNS. CDR3 length: 15 residues. Trimming stripped 4 bases from V and 5 bases from J, with 16 bases between. The CDR3 DNA follows: TGTGCCAGCAGTGGCTATAGAGGGGCTATAGATACGCAGTATTTT. This encodes CASSGYRGAIDTQYF.

V usage is TRBV28 and J usage is TRBJ1-2, with D perhaps TRBD1 (6 bases). Germline V gene lookup returns CDR1 MDHEN and CDR2 SYDVKM. CDR3 length: 12 amino acids. Trimming left V 7 bases short and J 5 bases short, with 11 bases between. CDR3 sequence: CASTPGQYGYTF. The DNA for the CDR3 is TGTGCCAGCACTCCGGGACAATATGGCTACACCTTC.

The J gene is TRBJ2-3, the V gene TRBV7-8, with TRBD2 identical over 8 bases. J lost 1 base, V lost 5 bases, and 8 bases had no gene match. Germline assignment: CDR1 SGHVS and CDR2 FQNEAQ. This CDR3 has 16 amino acids. The CDR3 is CASSPPGSGGTDTQYF. CDR3 bases: TGTGCCAGCAGCCCCCCCGGTAGCGGGGGCACAGATACGCAGTATTTT.

The rearrangement joins TRBV19 to TRBJ2-7; D is uncertain. Trimming left V 6 bases short and J 0 bases short, with 15 bases between. Germline CDR1 LNHDA, CDR2 SQIVND (reference sequence). The CDR3 covers 15 residues. The DNA of the CDR3 is TGTGCCAGTAGCCCCCTAGACGGCAACTCCTACGAGCAGTACTTC. Encoded protein: CASSPLDGNSYEQYF.

The chain combines TRBV19 with TRBJ2-1, with 9 bases that match TRBD2. This CDR3 has 15 amino acids. Germline CDR1 reads LNHDA; CDR2 reads SQIVND (reference sequence). V shed 7 bases, J shed 5 bases, and the junction held 9 bases outside the gene matches. The DNA of the CDR3 is TGTGCCAGTACCTTGACTAGCGGAATAAACAATGAGCAGTTCTTC. Residues: CASTLTSGINNEQFF.

V gene TRBV7-3 combines with J gene TRBJ2-5, with 8 bases fitting TRBD2. Germline V gives CDR1 SGHTA, CDR2 FQGTGA. Trimming at V came to 0 bases and at J to 2 bases, leaving 2 bases not matched to a gene. The CDR3 sequence is 15 residues long. The CDR3 region is CASSLTSGSQETQYF. The CDR3 DNA sequence: TGTGCCAGCAGCTTAACGAGCGGGAGTCAAGAGACCCAGTACTTC.

The V call is TRBV6-5, the J call TRBJ1-6; D is uncertain. The CDR3 totals 13 residues. Germline V gives CDR1 MNHEY, CDR2 SVGAGI. The V end lost 4 bases, the J end lost 6 bases, and 7 bases lay between the germline ends. CDR3: CASSSTGNSPLHF. The CDR3 DNA follows: TGTGCCAGCAGTTCAACGGGTAATTCACCCCTCCACTTT.

This sequence joins TRBV28 and TRBJ2-7; the D is unclear. Looked up from germline, CDR1 is MDHEN and CDR2 is SYDVKM. The CDR3 is 14 amino acids. Trimming took off 2 bases at V and 6 bases at J, with 14 bases between the two ends. The CDR3 DNA is TGTGCCAGCAGTTTACCTTTGGGTCCCTCCGAGCAGTACTTC. It translates to CASSLPLGPSEQYF.

The chain joins TRBV7-8 to TRBJ1-1, with D perhaps matching TRBD1 (5 bases). Germline V lookup: CDR1 SGHVS, CDR2 FQNEAQ. CDR3 length: 15 amino acids. V gave up 1 base and J gave up 5 bases, with 14 bases separating them. CDR3 in amino acids: CASSLGVGPFTEAFF. CDR3 DNA sequence: TGTGCCAGCAGCTTAGGCGTGGGGCCTTTTACTGAAGCTTTCTTT.

The table lists this clone with a count of one. The chain recombines TRBV28 with TRBJ2-7; unclear D gene. Germline V lookup: CDR1 MDHEN, CDR2 SYDVKM. This CDR3 has 14 amino acids. V lost 5 bases and J 2 bases, leaving 13 bases between the germline ends. The CDR3 reads CASSPPDAAYEQYF. CDR3 DNA: TGTGCCAGCAGTCCCCCGGACGCAGCCTACGAGCAGTACTTC.

This clone came up once. The rearrangement joins TRBV11-1 to TRBJ1-1, with a tentative D call TRBD1 (5 bases). This CDR3 has 14 residues. Trimming took off 3 bases at V and 2 bases at J, with 10 bases between the two ends. CDR1 is SGHAT, CDR2 FQDESV, per germline (reference sequence). CDR3 amino acids: CASSFRQGNTEAFF. CDR3 coding DNA: TGTGCCAGCAGCTTTCGCCAGGGAAACACTGAAGCTTTCTTT.